The sequence of this TCR beta chain was determined in a study of OX40 agonist ivuxolimab in advanced cancers. Study-level information: Treatment of patients was with ivuxolimab, an agonistic anti-OX40 (CD134) antibody. Whole-study findings and limits: At doses 0.1 to 3.0 mg/kg, CD4+ and CD8+ clones expanded.

The data were produced by immunoSEQ multiplex PCR, yet TCRdb's version contains in-frame clones alone and is incomplete. This sample carries approximately 96,000 clones, about 90% of them seen once, and the ten largest clones take about 1.5%. The germline V and J ends were trimmed by 1 base and 5 bases, with 14 bases remaining between them. CDR3 length: 15 amino acids. Per the germline V gene, CDR1 is SGHAT and CDR2 is FQNNGV. Remarks on this clone: Its antigen is unknown.

This clonotype was obtained from an adult with an advanced solid tumor such as melanoma, head and neck, liver or kidney cancer. The chain uses TRBV11-2 and TRBJ2-5, with D perhaps matching TRBD1 (6 bases). The sequencing used CD4+ or CD8+ T cells sorted from blood, collected in a trial of the OX40 agonist ivuxolimab. This chain's CDR3 is CASSLVVGALETQYF. CDR3 nucleotides: TGTGCCAGCAGCTTAGTAGTGGGGGCCCTGGAGACCCAGTACTTC.